A single T cell receptor (beta chain) is shown here with its context. No cognate antigen has been identified for it. Base-call qualities are not available, and no considerably larger clone is one nucleotide away. Whole blood was collected in K2EDTA tubes by collaborating institutions according to the institutions' own protocols. Collaborator samples were shipped for TCRbeta analysis as frozen whole blood, isolated PBMCs, or DNA extracted from either sample type. The sample originates from a study of blood T cell repertoires in COVID-19 (dated by TCRdb to between 2020 and 2021). Study-level background: Samples from collaborators originated in the United States, Italy and Spain and spanned both the acute and convalescent phases of COVID-19. The prospective study material was composed of cDNA or gDNA derived from T cells, B-cell-depleted T cells, or PBMCs. Samples came from the ongoing ImmuneRACE study (first 160 participants) plus 1,254 subjects from 6 global collaborators. Where HLA class I and class II types were available, the types were taken from metadata supplied by the sample provider, not from assay-based typing. The repertoires were released in a freely available public database intended as a resource for research on the immune response to SARS-CoV-2. Nearly every sample came with metadata listing a de-identified subject ID, COVID-19 status, age in years and sex. Subjects who had been exposed to COVID-19, were actively infected with it, or had recovered from it provided the deeply sampled blood TCRbeta repertoires that made up the dataset.

TCRbeta CDR3 regions were amplified from genomic DNA by means of the immunoSEQ Assay, a bias-controlled multiplex PCR. The published analysis was carried out like this. Within the assay, amplification of reference gene primers was used to estimate how many nucleated cells each sample contained. To quantify the absolute abundance of each unique TCRbeta CDR3 rearrangement, sequence reads were collapsed and filtered. For each sample, productive Simpson clonality was calculated by taking the square root of Simpson's diversity index across productive rearrangements. Held by TCRdb, this immuneACCESS table contains in-frame sequences only and omits some clones. Under half of the omission traces to an unresolved V gene where checked; the cause of the rest is unknown. D and trimming come from the DNA, and the V and J calls and clone size come from that table. The table for this sample lists about 140,000 clones; almost 90% of them were counted only once. The top ten clonotypes cover roughly a tenth of the sample.

Paper-wide results and their limitations: The quantity of clinical and demographic metadata differed by source and by participant and was supplied without curation.

The specimen sequenced was peripheral blood. The receptor's source is a man in his fifties or sixties with active or convalescent COVID-19.

DNA sequence: TGTGCCAGTATTAGCTACAATGAGCAGTTCTTC. The translation is CASISYNEQFF. Here the chain combines TRBV25-1 and TRBJ2-1; the D gene is not confidently resolved. The CDR3 spans 11 residues, from the cysteine through the phenylalanine. Only CDR3 DNA is held: 33 bases, read in frame from base 1. The junction shows trimming of 9 bases on V and 3 bases on J, plus 6 bases between the germline ends. CDR1 and CDR2 are drawn from the germline V gene: MGHDK, SYGVNS.